The source of this TCR beta chain is a study of blood T cell repertoires in COVID-19. Whole-study context: Acute and convalescent COVID-19 specimens originated in the United States, Italy and Spain. Nucleic acid was either cDNA or gDNA, and it came from T cells, B-cell-depleted T cells, or PBMCs.

Original handling: Quantification of nucleated cells was approximated via reference gene primer amplification. Assay: immunoSEQ multiplex PCR; the TCRdb copy retains only in-frame clones and omits some. V, J and clone size are taken as reported in that table, and D and trimming were inferred from the DNA itself. The table shows approximately 75,000 clones, with more than 85% occurring only once. The V gene lost 0 bases and the J gene lost 0 bases, with 9 bases spanning the gap. The CDR3 is made up of 16 amino acids. Per the germline V gene, CDR1 is KGHDR and CDR2 is SFDVKD. J is TRBJ2-3 and V is TRBV24-1; D call uncertain. The sequence was collected from a man aged 55 to 69 with acute or convalescent COVID-19. Sequencing was performed on peripheral blood. CDR3 residues: CATSDLGLSSTDTQYF. The DNA for the CDR3 is TGTGCCACCAGTGATTTGGGCCTTTCTAGCACAGATACGCAGTATTTT.